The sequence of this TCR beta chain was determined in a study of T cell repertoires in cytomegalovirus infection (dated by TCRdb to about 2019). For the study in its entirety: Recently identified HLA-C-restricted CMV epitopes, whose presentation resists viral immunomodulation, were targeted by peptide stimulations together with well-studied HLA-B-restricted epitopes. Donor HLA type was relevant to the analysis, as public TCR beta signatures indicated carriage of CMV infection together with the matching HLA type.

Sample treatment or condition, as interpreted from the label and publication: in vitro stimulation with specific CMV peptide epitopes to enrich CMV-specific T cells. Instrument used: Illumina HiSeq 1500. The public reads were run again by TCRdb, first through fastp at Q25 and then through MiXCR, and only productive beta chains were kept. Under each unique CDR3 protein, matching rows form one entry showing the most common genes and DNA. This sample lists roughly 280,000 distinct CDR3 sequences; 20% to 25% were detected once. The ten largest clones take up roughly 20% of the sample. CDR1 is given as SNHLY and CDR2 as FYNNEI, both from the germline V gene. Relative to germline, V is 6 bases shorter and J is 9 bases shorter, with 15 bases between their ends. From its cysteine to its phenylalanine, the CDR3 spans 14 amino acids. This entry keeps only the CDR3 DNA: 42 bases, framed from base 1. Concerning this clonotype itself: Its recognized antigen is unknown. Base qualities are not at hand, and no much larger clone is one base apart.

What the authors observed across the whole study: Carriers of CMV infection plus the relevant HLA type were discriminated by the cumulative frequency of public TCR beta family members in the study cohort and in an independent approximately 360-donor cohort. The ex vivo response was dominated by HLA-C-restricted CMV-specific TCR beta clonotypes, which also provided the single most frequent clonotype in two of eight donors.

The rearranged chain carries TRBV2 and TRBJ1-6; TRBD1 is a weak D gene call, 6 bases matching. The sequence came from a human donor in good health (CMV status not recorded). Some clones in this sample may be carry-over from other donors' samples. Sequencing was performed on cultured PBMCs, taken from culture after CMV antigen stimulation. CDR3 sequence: CASSREGGSSPLHF. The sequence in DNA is TGTGCCAGCAGCCGGGAGGGGGGAAGTTCACCCCTCCACTTT.